This T cell receptor (beta chain) came from a study of beta chain features in type 1 diabetes. Since all of the isolated RNA was reverse transcribed, expressed TCRB transcripts were what got sequenced. Data came from immunoSEQ multiplex PCR; TCRdb stores just in-frame clones and leaves some out. In the table there are 400,000 to 450,000 clones, roughly 13% of which are singletons. Trimming pared 5 bases from V and 1 base from J, leaving 8 bases between. CDR1 is SEHNR, CDR2 FQNEAQ, per germline (reference sequence). This CDR3 contains 13 residues. This clone was observed a handful of times. The sequence was collected from a man younger than 45 in good health. The chain has TRBV7-9 and TRBJ1-2, with D hard to call. The material sequenced was naive CD4+ T cells from blood. The CDR3 DNA sequence: TGTGCCAGCAGCGCTCGGAGTAACTATGGCTACACCTTC. Translated, it gives CASSARSNYGYTF.